This T cell receptor (beta chain) was recorded in a study of shared clonotypes between healthy human individuals. Study background: Each donor's CD8 memory used one plate, CD8 naive two, each CD4 subset three.

Deep-level running was used for the assay. Method: immunoSEQ multiplex PCR; TCRdb's copy keeps in-frame clones and lacks some. This table has hundreds of thousands of clones, over 65% appearing once. Study-wide points: Non-shared clonotypes had lower generation probabilities than clonotypes shared by all four sorted-subset donors.

As to this clone: The target antigen is unknown.

V lost 5 bases and J 5 bases, leaving 12 bases between the germline ends. Germline V CDR1 and CDR2: MNHNS, SASEGT. This CDR3 is built from 14 residues. The TCR originated in a woman younger than 45 in good health. The chain combines TRBV6-1 with TRBJ2-2; D may be TRBD1 or TRBD2 (5 bases each). Material for sequencing was memory CD4+ T cells sorted from blood. Sample subset: CD45RA-negative fraction. The CDR3 DNA reads as TGTGCCAGCAGTAGGGGACCTACTACCGGGGAGCTGTTTTTT. This gives the protein CASSRGPTTGELFF.